One and the same sample provided the 28 T cell receptor beta chains below, sequenced in a study of cytomegalovirus exposure and HLA in healthy donors. Produced via immunoSEQ multiplex PCR; TCRdb's table is partial and in-frame only. The sample shows about 140,000 clones, around 80% of them seen only once. What was sequenced was PBMCs. These receptors originate from a young man in good health and CMV-seropositive.

V is TRBV11-2 and J is TRBJ2-7; 8 bases are shared with TRBD1. This CDR3 has 15 amino acids. Trimming took 4 bases from V and 1 from J; bases not matched to a gene: 6. Germline CDR1 reads SGHAT; CDR2 reads FQNNGV. CDR3 DNA: TGTGCCAGCAGCTCAGAGACAGGGGCATCCTACGAGCAGTACTTC. This encodes CASSSETGASYEQYF. The full variable domain, in which reference TRBV11-2 and TRBJ2-7 provide the parts outside the CDR3, is EAGVAQSPRYKIIEKRQSVAFWCNPISGHATLYWYQQILGQGPKLLIQFQNNGVVDDSQLPKDRFSAERLKGVDSTLKIQPAKLEDSAVYLCASSSETGASYEQYFGPGTRLTVT.

CDR3 amino acids: CASSGEGLREQYF. The DNA of the CDR3 is TGTGCCAGCAGCGGGGAGGGTCTCCGCGAGCAGTACTTC. This sequence joins TRBV6-5 and TRBJ2-7, with TRBD2 identical over 7 bases. The CDR3 has 13 amino acids. The germline gives CDR1 MNHEY, CDR2 SVGAGI. V lost 6 bases to trimming and J lost 6 bases; unmatched junction nucleotides: 8.

This clone occurred a few times. The rearrangement uses TRBV2 and TRBJ2-7, with D tentatively TRBD2 (6 bases). The CDR3 sequence is 11 residues long. CDR1 and CDR2 (germline): SNHLY, FYNNEI. V lost 3 bases and J 6 bases, leaving 6 bases between the germline ends. CDR3 in DNA: TGTGCCAGCAGTGAGGGGGGCGAGCAGTACTTC. Translated: CASSEGGEQYF.

The chain has TRBV27 and TRBJ2-2; TRBD1 agrees at 9 bases. Germline trimming cut 2 bases from V and 3 bases from J; bases unmatched to any gene: 1. Germline-derived CDR1 and CDR2 are MNHEY and SMNVEV (reference sequence). The CDR3 is made up of 15 amino acids. DNA of the CDR3: TGTGCCAGCAGTTTAGGGACAGGGTACACCGGGGAGCTGTTTTTT. Protein sequence: CASSLGTGYTGELFF.

V is TRBV7-2 and J is TRBJ2-7; weak D call: TRBD2 (6 bases). CDR3 length: 14 amino acids. Germline CDR1 and CDR2: SGHTA and FQGNSA. With 5 bases removed from V and 2 bases from J, the gap between germline ends came to 13 bases. CDR3 DNA: TGTGCCAGCAGCGTTATCCCGGGGGCCTACGAGCAGTACTTC. Its translation: CASSVIPGAYEQYF.

The CDR3 nucleotides are TGCGCCAGCAGCTTGGCCGGGCAGGGTCGGGGCTACACCTTC. It translates to CASSLAGQGRGYTF. The rearrangement links TRBV5-1 to TRBJ1-2; D is perhaps TRBD1 (5 bases). Germline assignment: CDR1 SGHRS and CDR2 YFSETQ. This CDR3 is 14 amino acids long. V was shortened by 0 bases and J by 8 bases, with 14 bases between the two germline ends.

The CDR3 loop reads CASSLFGAGGHNEQFF. As DNA, the CDR3 is TGTGCCAGCAGCTTGTTTGGGGCGGGGGGTCACAATGAGCAGTTCTTC. The chain carries TRBV5-6 and TRBJ2-1; 8 positions match TRBD2. Germline CDR1 reads SGHDT; CDR2 reads YYEEEE. With V trimmed by 1 base and J by 5 bases, 8 bases remained unmatched. The CDR3 contains 16 residues.

The chain couples TRBV6-5 to TRBJ2-7; D might be TRBD1 (6 bases). The CDR3 has 12 amino acids. Trimming took 5 bases from V and 2 from J, leaving 7 bases between them. Germline V gene lookup returns CDR1 MNHEY and CDR2 SVGAGI. CDR3 sequence: CASSQGPYEQYF. In DNA, the CDR3 is TGTGCCAGCAGTCAGGGGCCCTACGAGCAGTACTTC.

The genes are TRBV27 and TRBJ1-2, with 7 bases that match TRBD1. The CDR3 sequence is 14 residues long. Trimming took 2 bases from V and 7 from J; bases not matched to a gene: 7. The germline V gene has CDR1 MNHEY and CDR2 SMNVEV (reference sequence). The CDR3 DNA reads as TGTGCCAGCAGTTTAAGTTGGGCAGGGGGTGGCTACACCTTC. It codes for CASSLSWAGGGYTF.

J is TRBJ2-1 and V is TRBV9; D not resolved. Deletions cut 4 bases from V and 10 bases from J, with 12 bases between. The CDR3 is 12 residues long. Germline V CDR1 and CDR2: SGDLS, YYNGEE. The CDR3 loop reads CASSSRATEQFF. The CDR3 nucleotides are TGTGCCAGCAGCTCTCGAGCCACCGAGCAGTTCTTC.

V and J are TRBV6-1 and TRBJ2-1; 7 nucleotides match TRBD1. The CDR3 loop spans 12 amino acids. The ends lost 4 bases at V and 9 bases at J; junction bases unmatched: 3. The V gene's germline CDR1 is MNHNS and CDR2 SASEGT. CDR3 protein: CASSGQGAEQFF. The CDR3, as DNA: TGTGCCAGCAGTGGACAGGGTGCTGAGCAGTTCTTC.

This chain joins TRBV7-9 and TRBJ2-3, with 9 bases lining up with TRBD1. The CDR3 is made up of 16 amino acids. Germline V gene sequence: CDR1 SEHNR, CDR2 FQNEAQ (reference sequence). The V segment lost 5 bases and the J segment 3 bases; nucleotides outside the gene matches: 9. This CDR3 is CASSVGQGEGTDTQYF. CDR3 in DNA: TGTGCCAGCAGCGTGGGACAGGGTGAGGGGACAGATACGCAGTATTTT.

The chain couples TRBV7-6 to TRBJ2-2, with TRBD2 identical over 7 bases. Trimming took 5 bases from V and 0 from J; bases not matched to a gene: 6. CDR3 size: 16 residues. Germline assignment: CDR1 SGHVS and CDR2 FNYEAQ. CDR3 in DNA: TGTGCCAGCAGCCTGAGACTAGCCGCGAACACCGGGGAGCTGTTTTTT. Amino acid sequence: CASSLRLAANTGELFF. Full variable domain (missing parts from reference TRBV7-6 and TRBJ2-2): GAGVSQSPRYKVTKRGQDVALRCDPISGHVSLYWYRQALGQGPEFLTYFNYEAQQDKSGLPNDRFSAERPEGSISTLTIQRTEQRDSAMYRCASSLRLAANTGELFFGEGSRLTVL.

The chain employs TRBV6-5 and TRBJ2-5; 10 positions agree with TRBD2. Germline CDR1 and CDR2: MNHEY and SVGAGI. Germline trimming cut 3 bases from V and 1 base from J; bases unmatched to any gene: 5. CDR3 size: 16 residues. The CDR3 DNA sequence: TGTGCCAGCAGTTATTGGCTAGCGGGGGCCCAAGAGACCCAGTACTTC. Its protein product is CASSYWLAGAQETQYF.

This chain uses TRBV18 with TRBJ1-2; possible D gene TRBD1, 5 bases. Germline V gives CDR1 KGHSH, CDR2 LQKENI. Deletions cut 3 bases from V and 4 bases from J, with 18 bases between. This CDR3 comprises 16 residues. CDR3 nucleotide sequence: TGTGCCAGCTCACCTTCGCGGGGCCTTAAAACCTATGGCTACACCTTC. It codes for CASSPSRGLKTYGYTF.

The rearrangement links TRBV15 to TRBJ2-7; 8 nucleotides match TRBD1. V trimming: 0 bases; J trimming: 7 bases; junction bases outside the gene matches: 5. CDR1 LNHNV and CDR2 YYDKDF come from the germline V gene (reference sequence). This CDR3 spans 14 amino acids. The CDR3 protein is CATSRDRTGREQYF. The CDR3 DNA sequence: TGTGCCACCAGCAGAGATCGGACAGGGAGGGAGCAGTACTTC.

In this sample, this clone turned up once. The gene calls are TRBV19 and TRBJ1-5; D not certain. V lost 5 bases, J lost 5 bases, and 10 bases lay in between. The CDR3 is made up of 13 amino acids. CDR1 and CDR2 (germline): LNHDA, SQIVND (reference sequence). The CDR3 DNA follows: TGTGCCAGTAGTGCCAGGCCAGATCAGCCCCAGCATTTT. This gives the protein CASSARPDQPQHF.

V gene TRBV27 combines with J gene TRBJ1-2; D might be TRBD1 (6 bases). CDR3 length equals 18 residues. Trimming removed 5 bases at V and 0 bases at J, with 22 bases between. Germline V gene data show CDR1 as MNHEY and CDR2 as SMNVEV (reference sequence). CDR3 coding DNA: TGTGCCAGCAGTCCGAGGGGCAGGGGTGGATGGGCTAACTATGGCTACACCTTC. This gives the protein CASSPRGRGGWANYGYTF.

This chain joins TRBV2 and TRBJ1-2, with 10 bases fitting TRBD1. The CDR3 runs to 15 residues. In germline, CDR1 is SNHLY, CDR2 FYNNEI. V lost 6 bases and J lost 8; bases outside the gene matches: 12. This CDR3 is CASRGQGLVAGGYTF. The CDR3 DNA sequence: TGTGCCAGCAGGGGACAGGGGTTGGTCGCAGGCGGCTACACCTTC.

The J gene is TRBJ2-1, the V gene TRBV7-8, with a weak D call TRBD1 (6 bases). The CDR3 length is 12 residues. Trimming took 3 bases from V and 10 from J, leaving 10 bases between them. Germline lookup yields CDR1 SGHVS and CDR2 FQNEAQ. CDR3 sequence: CASSFPRGEQFF. CDR3 in DNA: TGTGCCAGCAGCTTCCCGAGGGGGGAGCAGTTCTTC.

DNA for the CDR3: TGTGCCTGGAGTGCCTCCGACGGGGTCGAGCAGTACTTC. It yields the protein CAWSASDGVEQYF. The chain employs TRBV30 and TRBJ2-7, with a possible D match to TRBD2 (5 bases). The CDR3 is 13 residues long. The V gene's germline CDR1 is GTSNPN and CDR2 SVGIG (reference sequence). Between the trimmed V and J ends, which lost 1 base and 6 bases, there was a span of 13 bases.

The rearrangement joins TRBV11-2 to TRBJ2-5, with a weak D call TRBD1 (5 bases). Germline V gives CDR1 SGHAT, CDR2 FQNNGV. This CDR3 contains 14 residues. Deletions cut 3 bases from V and 1 base from J, with 9 bases between. The CDR3 nucleotides are TGTGCCAGCAGCTTTAGGGGTACCCAAGAGACCCAGTACTTC. This translates into CASSFRGTQETQYF.

The V gene is TRBV7-2, the J gene TRBJ2-4, with D possibly matching TRBD1 (5 bases). The CDR3 consists of 13 residues. Trimming pared 1 base from V and 4 bases from J, leaving 5 bases between. Per the germline V gene, CDR1 is SGHTA and CDR2 is FQGNSA. In nucleotides, the CDR3 is TGTGCCAGCAGCTTAGGACAGAAAAACATTCAGTACTTC. This codes for CASSLGQKNIQYF.

The V and J genes are TRBV9 and TRBJ2-3; tentative D call: TRBD1 (6 bases). This CDR3 contains 15 residues. Trimming removed 0 bases at V and 3 bases at J, with 11 bases between. Germline CDR1 is SGDLS and CDR2 is YYNGEE. The CDR3 loop is CASSVVGALTDTQYF. As DNA, the CDR3 is TGTGCCAGCAGCGTAGTGGGGGCGTTGACAGATACGCAGTATTTT.

The chain couples TRBV2 to TRBJ2-5; D is possibly TRBD2 (7 bases). Trimming took off 7 bases at V and 1 base at J, with 13 bases between the two ends. Germline CDR1 and CDR2: SNHLY and FYNNEI. This CDR3 contains 14 residues. This CDR3 reads CASNRGGVQETQYF. CDR3 bases: TGTGCCAGCAATAGAGGGGGGGTCCAAGAGACCCAGTACTTC.

The V call is TRBV5-6, the J call TRBJ1-1, with a weak D call TRBD1 (6 bases). The CDR3 totals 16 residues. The ends were cut back, 5 bases at V and 3 bases at J, with 20 bases in the middle. Germline values: CDR1 SGHDT, CDR2 YYEEEE. Here the CDR3 reads CASSFAPGVGDTEAFF. As DNA, the CDR3 is TGTGCCAGCAGTTTTGCCCCAGGGGTAGGGGACACTGAAGCTTTCTTT.

This chain joins TRBV7-2 and TRBJ2-5; D is perhaps TRBD2 (7 bases). Germline assignment: CDR1 SGHTA and CDR2 FQGNSA. The CDR3 runs 14 residues. Deletions cut 1 base from V and 5 bases from J, with 11 bases between. CDR3 sequence: CASSLVGGRETQYF. The CDR3 bases are TGTGCCAGCAGCTTAGTGGGGGGGCGGGAGACCCAGTACTTC.

The chain couples TRBV7-2 to TRBJ2-1; 12 bases fit TRBD1. Trimming removed 5 bases from V and 6 bases from J; junction bases left unmatched: 8. Per germline, CDR1 SGHTA and CDR2 FQGNSA. The length of the CDR3 is 16 residues. CDR3 region: CASSEPGTGGFNEQFF. The DNA of the CDR3 is TGTGCCAGCAGCGAGCCCGGGACAGGGGGCTTCAATGAGCAGTTCTTC.